This T cell receptor (beta chain) was identified in a study of blood T cell repertoires in COVID-19. In the study overall: T cells, B-cell-depleted T cells, or PBMCs provided the cDNA or gDNA that served as material.

Here immunoSEQ multiplex PCR was the method, and the copy in TCRdb shows in-frame clones only, minus some. The table records 65,000 to 100,000 clones, about 82% of them present only once. V gave up 4 bases and J gave up 0 bases; unmatched junction bases: 6. The CDR3 is 17 residues long. The germline gives CDR1 SEHNR, CDR2 FQNEAQ (reference sequence). The sequencing sample was made of peripheral blood. The clonotype was recovered from an elderly woman with acute or convalescent COVID-19. The J gene is TRBJ2-6, the V gene TRBV7-9; TRBD1 matches at 7 bases. Here the CDR3 DNA reads TGTGCCAGCAGCTCAGGGACAGCAAGCTCTGGGGCCAACGTCCTGACTTTC. Its protein is CASSSGTASSGANVLTF.